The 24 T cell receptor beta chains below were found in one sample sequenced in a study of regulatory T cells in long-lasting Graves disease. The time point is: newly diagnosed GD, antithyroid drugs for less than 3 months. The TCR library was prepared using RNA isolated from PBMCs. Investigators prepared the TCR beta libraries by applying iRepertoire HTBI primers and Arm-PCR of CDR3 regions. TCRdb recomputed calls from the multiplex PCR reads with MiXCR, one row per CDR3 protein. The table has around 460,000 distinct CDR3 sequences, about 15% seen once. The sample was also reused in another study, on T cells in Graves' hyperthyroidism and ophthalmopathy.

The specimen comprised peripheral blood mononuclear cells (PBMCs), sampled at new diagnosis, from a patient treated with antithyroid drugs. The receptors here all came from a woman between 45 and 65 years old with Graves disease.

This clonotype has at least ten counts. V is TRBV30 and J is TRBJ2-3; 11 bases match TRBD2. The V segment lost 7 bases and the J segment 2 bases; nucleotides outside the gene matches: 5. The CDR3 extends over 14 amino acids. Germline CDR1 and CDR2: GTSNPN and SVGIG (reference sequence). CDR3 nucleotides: TGTGCCTCTCGACTAGCGGGGAACACAGATACGCAGTATTTT. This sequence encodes CASRLAGNTDTQYF.

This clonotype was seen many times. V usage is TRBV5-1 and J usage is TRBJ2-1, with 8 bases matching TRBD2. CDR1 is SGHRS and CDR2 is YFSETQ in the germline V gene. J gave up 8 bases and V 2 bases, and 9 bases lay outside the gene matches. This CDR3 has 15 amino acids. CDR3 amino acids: CASSFGGLADDEQFF. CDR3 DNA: TGCGCCAGCAGCTTCGGTGGACTAGCCGACGATGAGCAGTTCTTC.

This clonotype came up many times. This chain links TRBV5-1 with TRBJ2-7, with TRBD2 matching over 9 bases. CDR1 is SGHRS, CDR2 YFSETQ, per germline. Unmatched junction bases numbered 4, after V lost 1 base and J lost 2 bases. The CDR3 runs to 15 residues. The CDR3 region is CASSLSSGITYEQYF. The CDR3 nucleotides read TGCGCCAGCAGCTTGTCTAGCGGGATTACCTACGAGCAGTACTTC.

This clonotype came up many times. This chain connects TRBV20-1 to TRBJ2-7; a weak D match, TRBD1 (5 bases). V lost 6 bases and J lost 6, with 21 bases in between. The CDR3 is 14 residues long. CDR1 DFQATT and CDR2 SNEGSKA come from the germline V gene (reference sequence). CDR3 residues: CSAQGLQRMREQYF. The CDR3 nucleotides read TGCAGTGCCCAGGGTCTCCAAAGGATGCGCGAGCAGTACTTC.

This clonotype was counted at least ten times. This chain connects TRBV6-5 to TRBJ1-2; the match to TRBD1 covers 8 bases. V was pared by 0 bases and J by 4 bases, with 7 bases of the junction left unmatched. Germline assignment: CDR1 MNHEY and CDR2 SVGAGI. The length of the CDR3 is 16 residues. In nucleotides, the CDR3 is TGTGCCAGCAGTTACTCGGGGACAGGATCAATCTATGGCTACACCTTC. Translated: CASSYSGTGSIYGYTF.

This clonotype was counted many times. CDR3 protein: CASSVSSLSSYEQYF. The CDR3, as DNA: TGTGCCAGCAGTGTCTCCAGTCTGAGCTCCTACGAGCAGTACTTC. This chain links TRBV2 with TRBJ2-7, with no clear D. Germline V gene sequence: CDR1 SNHLY, CDR2 FYNNEI. V lost 4 bases, J lost 0 bases, and 13 bases lay in between. CDR3 length equals 15 residues.

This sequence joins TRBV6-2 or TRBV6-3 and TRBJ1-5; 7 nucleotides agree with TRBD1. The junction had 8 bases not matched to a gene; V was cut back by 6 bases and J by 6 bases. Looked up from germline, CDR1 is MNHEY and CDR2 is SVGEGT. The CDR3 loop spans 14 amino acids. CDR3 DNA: TGTGCCAGCAGCGAAGACAGGGAGAGTCAGCCCCAGCATTTT. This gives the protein CASSEDRESQPQHF.

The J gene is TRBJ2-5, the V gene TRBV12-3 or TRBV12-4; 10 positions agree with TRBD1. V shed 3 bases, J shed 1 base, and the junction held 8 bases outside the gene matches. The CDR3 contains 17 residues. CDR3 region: CASSFKATGGLQETQYF. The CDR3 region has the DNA TGTGCCAGCAGTTTTAAGGCGACAGGGGGCCTCCAAGAGACCCAGTACTTC.

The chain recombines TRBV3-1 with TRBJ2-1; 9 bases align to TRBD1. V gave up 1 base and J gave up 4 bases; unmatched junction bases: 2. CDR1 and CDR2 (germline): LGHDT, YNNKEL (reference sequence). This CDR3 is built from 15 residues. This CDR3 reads CASSQGTGDYNEQFF. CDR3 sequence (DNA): TGTGCCAGCAGCCAAGGGACAGGGGATTACAATGAGCAGTTCTTC.

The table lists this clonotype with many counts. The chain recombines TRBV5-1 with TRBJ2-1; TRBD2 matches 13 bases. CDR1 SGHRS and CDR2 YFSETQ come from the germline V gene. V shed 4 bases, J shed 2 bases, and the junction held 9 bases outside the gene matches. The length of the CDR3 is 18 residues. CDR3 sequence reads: CASSTRLAGGAPYNEQFF. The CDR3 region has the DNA TGCGCCAGCAGCACCAGACTAGCGGGAGGCGCCCCCTACAATGAGCAGTTCTTC.

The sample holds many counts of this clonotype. CDR3 sequence: CASSPGTSGGYTF. The CDR3 region has the DNA TGTGCCAGCAGTCCCGGGACCTCTGGTGGCTACACCTTC. The V and J genes are TRBV12-3 or TRBV12-4 and TRBJ1-2; tentatively, D is TRBD1 (5 bases). The CDR3 runs to 13 residues. V was pared by 5 bases and J by 7 bases, with 14 bases between.

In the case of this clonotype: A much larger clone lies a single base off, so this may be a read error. The CDR3 here is CASRPPGQGPHPYNEQFF. The CDR3 bases are TGTGCCAGCAGGCCGCCGGGACAGGGTCCACACCCCTACAATGAGCAGTTCTTC. This chain connects TRBV6-2 or TRBV6-3 to TRBJ2-1; 9 bases map to TRBD1. The V and J ends lost 6 bases and 2 bases, in that order; junction bases with no gene match: 14. From germline, CDR1 is MNHEY and CDR2 SVGEGT. This CDR3 contains 18 residues.

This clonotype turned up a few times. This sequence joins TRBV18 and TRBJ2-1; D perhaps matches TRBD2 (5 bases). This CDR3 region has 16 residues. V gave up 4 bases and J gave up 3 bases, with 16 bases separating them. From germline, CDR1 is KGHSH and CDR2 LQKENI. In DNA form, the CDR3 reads TGTGCCAGCTCACGCTTGTCCAGCGGCCACTACAATGAGCAGTTCTTC. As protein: CASSRLSSGHYNEQFF.

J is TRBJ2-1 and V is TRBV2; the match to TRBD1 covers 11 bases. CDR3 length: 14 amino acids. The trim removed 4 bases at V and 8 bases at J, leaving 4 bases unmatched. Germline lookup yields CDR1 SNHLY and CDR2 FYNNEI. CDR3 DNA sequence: TGTGCCAGCAGTGGGACAGGGGGCAGGTATGAGCAGTTCTTC. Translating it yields CASSGTGGRYEQFF.

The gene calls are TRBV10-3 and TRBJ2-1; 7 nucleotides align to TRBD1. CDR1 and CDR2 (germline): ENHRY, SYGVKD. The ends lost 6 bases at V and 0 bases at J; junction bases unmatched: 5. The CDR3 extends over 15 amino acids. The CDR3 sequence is CAIRQTGSSYNEQFF. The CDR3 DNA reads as TGTGCCATCAGGCAGACAGGGAGCTCCTACAATGAGCAGTTCTTC.

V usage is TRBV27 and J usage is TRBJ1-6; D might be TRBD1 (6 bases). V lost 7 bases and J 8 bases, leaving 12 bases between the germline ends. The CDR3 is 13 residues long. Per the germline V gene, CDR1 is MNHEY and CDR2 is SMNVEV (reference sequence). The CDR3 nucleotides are TGTGCCAGCACCCCGGGGGGCTATTCACCCCTCCACTTT. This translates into CASTPGGYSPLHF.

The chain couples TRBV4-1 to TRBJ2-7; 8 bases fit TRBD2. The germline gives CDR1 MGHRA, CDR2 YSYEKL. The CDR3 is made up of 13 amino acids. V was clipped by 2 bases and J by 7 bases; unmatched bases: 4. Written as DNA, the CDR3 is TGCGCCAGCAGCCAAAAAGGGACTAGTGAGCAGTACTTC. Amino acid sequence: CASSQKGTSEQYF.

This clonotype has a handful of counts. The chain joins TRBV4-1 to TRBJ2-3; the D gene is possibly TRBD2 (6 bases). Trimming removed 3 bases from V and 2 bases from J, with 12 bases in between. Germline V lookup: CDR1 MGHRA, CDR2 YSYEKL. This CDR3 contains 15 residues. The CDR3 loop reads CASSQGGRLTDTQYF. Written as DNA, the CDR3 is TGCGCCAGCAGCCAGGGGGGACGACTCACAGATACGCAGTATTTT.

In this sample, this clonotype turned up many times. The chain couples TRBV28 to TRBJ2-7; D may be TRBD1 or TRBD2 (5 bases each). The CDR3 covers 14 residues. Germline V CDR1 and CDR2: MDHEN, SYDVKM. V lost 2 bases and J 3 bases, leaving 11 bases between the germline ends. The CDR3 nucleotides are TGTGCCAGCAGTTTACCCCGGGACCACTACGAGCAGTACTTC. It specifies CASSLPRDHYEQYF.

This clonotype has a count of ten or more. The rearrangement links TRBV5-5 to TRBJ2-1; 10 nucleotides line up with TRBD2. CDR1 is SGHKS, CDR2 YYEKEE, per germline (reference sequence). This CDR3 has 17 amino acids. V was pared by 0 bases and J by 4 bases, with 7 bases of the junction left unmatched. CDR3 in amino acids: CASSLAPTSGIYNEQFF. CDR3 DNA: TGTGCCAGCAGCTTGGCTCCCACTAGCGGGATTTACAATGAGCAGTTCTTC. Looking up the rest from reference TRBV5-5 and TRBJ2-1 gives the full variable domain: DAGVTQSPTHLIKTRGQQVTLRCSPISGHKSVSWYQQVLGQGPQFIFQYYEKEERGRGNFPDRFSARQFPNYSSELNVNALLLGDSALYLCASSLAPTSGIYNEQFFGPGTRLTVL.

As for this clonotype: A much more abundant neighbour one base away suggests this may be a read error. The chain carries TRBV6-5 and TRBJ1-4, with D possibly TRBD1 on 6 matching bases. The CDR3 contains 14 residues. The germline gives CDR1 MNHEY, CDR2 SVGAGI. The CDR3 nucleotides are TGTGCCAGCAGTTATATAGGGGGGACTGAAAAACCGTTTTTT. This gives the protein CASSYIGGTEKPFF.

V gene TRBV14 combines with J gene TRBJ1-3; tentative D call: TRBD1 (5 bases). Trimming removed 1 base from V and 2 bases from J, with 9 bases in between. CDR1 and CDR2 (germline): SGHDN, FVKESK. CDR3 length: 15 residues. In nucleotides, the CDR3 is TGTGCCAGCAGCCAAGCAATGGGGCCTGGAAACACCATATATTTT. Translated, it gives CASSQAMGPGNTIYF.

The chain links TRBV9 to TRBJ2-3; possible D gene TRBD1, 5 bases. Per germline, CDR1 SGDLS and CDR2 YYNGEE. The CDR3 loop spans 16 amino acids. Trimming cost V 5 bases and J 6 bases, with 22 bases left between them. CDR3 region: CASSTVRWGSRDTQYF. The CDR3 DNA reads TGTGCCAGCAGTACCGTACGGTGGGGCAGCAGGGATACGCAGTATTTT.

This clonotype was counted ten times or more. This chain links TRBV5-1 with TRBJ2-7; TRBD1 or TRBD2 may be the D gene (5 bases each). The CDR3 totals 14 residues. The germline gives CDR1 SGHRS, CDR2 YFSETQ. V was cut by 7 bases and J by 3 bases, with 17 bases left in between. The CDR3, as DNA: TGCGCCAGCGGGGACGCCGCCGGAAACTACGAGCAGTACTTC. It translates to CASGDAAGNYEQYF.